The 28 T cell receptor beta chains given below trace back to one sample, sequenced in a study of control samples from healthy donors and cancer patients. The method was immunoSEQ multiplex PCR; TCRdb's version includes in-frame clones alone and lacks a portion of them. The data show 45,000 to 60,000 clones, with about 85% seen just once and roughly 13% held by the top ten. Sequencing input: PBMCs. All receptors derive from a man in his fifties or sixties with head and neck cancer.

The J gene is TRBJ2-3, the V gene TRBV11-2, with D perhaps TRBD1 (5 bases). Germline CDR1 SGHAT, CDR2 FQNNGV. The CDR3 spans 13 residues. Trimming shortened V by 5 bases and J by 5 bases, and 11 bases separated the two germline ends. The DNA of the CDR3 is TGTGCCAGCAGCAAAAACAGGTTAGATACGCAGTATTTT. This sequence encodes CASSKNRLDTQYF.

The chain combines TRBV3-1 (or the pseudogene TRBV3-2) with TRBJ2-7; either TRBD1 or TRBD2 may fit D (5 bases each). The ends were cut back, 4 bases at V and 2 bases at J, with 12 bases in the middle. This CDR3 is 14 amino acids long. Germline loops: CDR1 LGHDT, CDR2 YNNKEL (reference sequence). Written as DNA, the CDR3 is TGTGCCAGCAGCCGGGACGACGGAACCTACGAGCAGTACTTC. This gives the protein CASSRDDGTYEQYF.

The chain joins TRBV27 to TRBJ2-3; D not certain. This CDR3 has 13 amino acids. Germline V CDR1 and CDR2: MNHEY, SMNVEV (reference sequence). V dropped 4 bases and J dropped 2 bases, with 7 bases sitting between them. CDR3 protein: CASSYRTTDTQYF. In DNA, the CDR3 is TGTGCCAGCAGTTATAGGACCACAGATACGCAGTATTTT.

This clone was observed a few times. As DNA, the CDR3 is TGTGCCAGCAGCCCAAGTGGGACAGGGGAAAGGGGAGGCTACACCTTC. Its protein product is CASSPSGTGERGGYTF. V gene TRBV3-1 (or the pseudogene TRBV3-2) combines with J gene TRBJ1-2; 10 nucleotides match TRBD1. The CDR3 consists of 16 residues. Germline V gene sequence: CDR1 LGHDT, CDR2 YNNKEL (reference sequence). V lost 4 bases to trimming and J lost 8 bases; unmatched junction nucleotides: 13.

The chain is built from TRBV7-9 and TRBJ2-5; possibly TRBD2 for D (7 bases). The V gene lost 4 bases and the J gene lost 5 bases, with 20 bases spanning the gap. The CDR3 is 16 amino acids. Germline V gives CDR1 SEHNR, CDR2 FQNEAQ (reference sequence). This CDR3 reads CASSSRQGGAWETQYF. CDR3 nucleotides: TGTGCCAGCAGCTCGCGCCAAGGGGGGGCCTGGGAGACCCAGTACTTC.

This clone is a singleton in its sample. This chain connects TRBV7-2 to TRBJ1-5; D remains ambiguous. Germline V gene data show CDR1 as SGHTA and CDR2 as FQGNSA. The CDR3 has 15 residues. V gave up 0 bases and J gave up 3 bases, with 9 bases separating them. CDR3 nucleotide sequence: TGTGCCAGCAGCTTAGCGCCGCAGATCAATCAGCCCCAGCATTTT. This sequence encodes CASSLAPQINQPQHF.

Only one count was recorded for this clone. The chain links TRBV5-6 to TRBJ1-5; a possible D gene is TRBD1 (5 bases). The germline V gene encodes CDR1 SGHDT and CDR2 YYEEEE. V lost 0 bases, J lost 0 bases, and 7 bases lay in between. This CDR3 region has 15 residues. The CDR3 sequence: CASSLAGTSNQPQHF. CDR3 DNA: TGTGCCAGCAGCTTGGCCGGGACTAGCAATCAGCCCCAGCATTTT.

V gene TRBV9 combines with J gene TRBJ2-1; 9 nucleotides match TRBD1. V shed 0 bases, J shed 3 bases, and the junction held 1 base outside the gene matches. Germline values: CDR1 SGDLS, CDR2 YYNGEE. The CDR3 sequence is 15 residues long. CDR3 nucleotide sequence: TGTGCCAGCAGCGTAGGACAGGGGGGCTACAATGAGCAGTTCTTC. As protein: CASSVGQGGYNEQFF. The whole variable domain, filled in from reference TRBV9 and TRBJ2-1, reads DSGVTQTPKHLITATGQRVTLRCSPRSGDLSVYWYQQSLDQGLQFLIQYYNGEERAKGNILERFSAQQFPDLHSELNLSSLELGDSALYFCASSVGQGGYNEQFFGPGTRLTVL.

The chain uses TRBV11-3 and TRBJ2-1, with a weak D call TRBD1 (6 bases). The V gene lost 4 bases and the J gene lost 1 base, with 11 bases spanning the gap. The CDR3 loop spans 15 amino acids. Germline assignment: CDR1 SGHNT and CDR2 YENEEA. The CDR3 coding sequence is TGTGCCAGCAGCTCGAGGACAGTTTCCTACAATGAGCAGTTCTTC. Translation: CASSSRTVSYNEQFF. The full variable domain, completed using reference TRBV11-3 and TRBJ2-1, is EAGVVQSPRYKIIEKKQPVAFWCNPISGHNTLYWYLQNLGQGPELLIRYENEEAVDDSQLPKDRFSAERLKGVDSTLKIQPAELGDSAVYLCASSSRTVSYNEQFFGPGTRLTVL.

This chain uses TRBV12-5 with TRBJ2-7; no definite D call. The CDR3 covers 12 residues. The ends were cut back, 1 base at V and 4 bases at J, with 5 bases in the middle. Germline CDR1 LGHNT, CDR2 FRNRAP. As DNA, the CDR3 is TGTGCTAGTGGTTTGGGAGGTTACGAGCAGTACTTC. Its protein product is CASGLGGYEQYF.

This sequence joins TRBV18 and TRBJ1-3; weak D call: TRBD1 (5 bases). Per the germline V gene, CDR1 is KGHSH and CDR2 is LQKENI. Trimming cost V 5 bases and J 1 base, with 15 bases left between them. The CDR3 runs 16 residues. The DNA for the CDR3 is TGTGCCAGCTCATCGTTCTTCGGGGGATCTGGAAACACCATATATTTT. Its protein product is CASSSFFGGSGNTIYF.

The V call is TRBV7-2, the J call TRBJ2-5; TRBD2 agrees at 11 bases. V lost 2 bases and J lost 5; bases outside the gene matches: 4. This CDR3 comprises 15 residues. Per germline, CDR1 SGHTA and CDR2 FQGNSA. The CDR3, as DNA: TGTGCCAGCAGCTTAAATAGCGGGAGGGAGGAGACCCAGTACTTC. Translating gives CASSLNSGREETQYF.

This clone has more than one count but fewer than ten. The chain recombines TRBV20-1 with TRBJ1-1, with a possible D match to TRBD1 (5 bases). The V gene lost 7 bases and the J gene lost 5 bases, with 8 bases spanning the gap. Per the germline V gene, CDR1 is DFQATT and CDR2 is SNEGSKA (reference sequence). CDR3 size: 10 residues. This CDR3 is CSVTGTEAFF. DNA for the CDR3: TGCAGTGTCACAGGTACTGAAGCTTTCTTT.

In this sample, this clone turned up a few times. The genes are TRBV6-4 and TRBJ2-2; D remains ambiguous. Germline CDR1 MRHNA, CDR2 SNTAGT. The CDR3 is made up of 14 amino acids. Trimming removed 5 bases from V and 4 bases from J, with 11 bases in between. The CDR3 nucleotides read TGTGCCAGCAGTATTCTAGTTGGCACCGGGGAGCTGTTTTTT. This codes for CASSILVGTGELFF.

The V gene is TRBV28, the J gene TRBJ1-2, with a weak D call TRBD1 (6 bases). Deletions cut 6 bases from V and 0 bases from J, with 14 bases between. The CDR3 has 15 amino acids. Looked up from germline, CDR1 is MDHEN and CDR2 is SYDVKM. The CDR3 loop is CASRSVGATNYGYTF. CDR3 DNA: TGTGCCAGCAGGTCCGTGGGGGCCACTAACTATGGCTACACCTTC.

V usage is TRBV6-2 or TRBV6-3 and J usage is TRBJ1-1, with D perhaps matching TRBD1 (5 bases). Germline V gene sequence: CDR1 MNHEY, CDR2 SVGEGT. Trimming took 2 bases from V and 1 from J, leaving 11 bases between them. The length of the CDR3 is 15 residues. DNA for the CDR3: TGTGCCAGCAGTTACGGAGGGGCACCGAACACTGAAGCTTTCTTT. Translated, it gives CASSYGGAPNTEAFF.

This clone was seen a handful of times. This chain connects TRBV6-1 to TRBJ2-1; 9 positions agree with TRBD2. Germline V gene data show CDR1 as MNHNS and CDR2 as SASEGT. The V segment lost 2 bases and the J segment 9 bases; nucleotides outside the gene matches: 5. The CDR3 has 14 residues. The CDR3 DNA reads TGTGCCAGCAGTGAATCCCAGCGGGAGGTTGAGCAGTTCTTC. It is translated as CASSESQREVEQFF.

V usage is TRBV5-1 and J usage is TRBJ1-4; no reliable D call. The germline V gene has CDR1 SGHRS and CDR2 YFSETQ. CDR3 size: 15 residues. Trimming stripped 1 base from V and 7 bases from J, with 14 bases between. CDR3 coding DNA: TGCGCCAGCAGCTTGCTAGGGTATGGAGGTGAAAAACTGTTTTTT. Its translation is CASSLLGYGGEKLFF.

The chain couples TRBV29-1 to TRBJ1-2; unclear D gene. The CDR3 length is 12 residues. Trimming removed 7 bases from V and 7 bases from J, with 16 bases in between. Germline V gene lookup returns CDR1 SQVTM and CDR2 ANQGSEA. CDR3 sequence reads: CSAWVGAGGYTF. The DNA for the CDR3 is TGCAGCGCTTGGGTCGGTGCCGGTGGCTACACCTTC. The whole variable domain, filled in from reference TRBV29-1 and TRBJ1-2, reads SAVISQKPSRDICQRGTSLTIQCQVDSQVTMMFWYRQQPGQSLTLIATANQGSEATYESGFVIDKFPISRPNLTFSTLTVSNMSPEDSSIYLCSAWVGAGGYTFGSGTRLTVV.

The gene calls are TRBV2 and TRBJ1-6; possibly TRBD1 for D (5 bases). There are 14 residues in the CDR3. Germline CDR1 is SNHLY and CDR2 is FYNNEI. V lost 8 bases and J 6 bases, leaving 14 bases between the germline ends. Here the CDR3 reads CASVGVGINSPLHF. The DNA of the CDR3 is TGTGCCAGCGTGGGGGTGGGGATTAATTCACCCCTCCACTTT.

This chain connects TRBV24-1 to TRBJ2-5, with 9 bases fitting TRBD1. Germline V gene lookup returns CDR1 KGHDR and CDR2 SFDVKD. V trimming: 4 bases; J trimming: 5 bases; junction bases outside the gene matches: 4. This CDR3 contains 14 residues. The chain's CDR3 is CATSDPGQGETQYF. The DNA of the CDR3 is TGTGCCACCAGTGACCCGGGACAGGGCGAGACCCAGTACTTC.

The table lists this clone with a count of one. V gene TRBV7-2 combines with J gene TRBJ1-2; no clear D. The V and J ends lost 0 bases and 2 bases respectively, with 13 bases between them. Germline assignment: CDR1 SGHTA and CDR2 FQGNSA. This CDR3 contains 16 residues. DNA for the CDR3: TGTGCCAGCAGCTTAGCAGGGCTCGCGGGAAACTATGGCTACACCTTC. Protein sequence: CASSLAGLAGNYGYTF.

The chain couples TRBV3-1 (or the pseudogene TRBV3-2) to TRBJ2-1, with TRBD1 as a possible D gene (6 bases). Trimming took off 0 bases at V and 0 bases at J, with 12 bases between the two ends. CDR3 length equals 17 residues. The germline gives CDR1 LGHDT, CDR2 YNNKEL (reference sequence). CDR3 in amino acids: CASSQEDRRPSYNEQFF. In DNA, the CDR3 is TGTGCCAGCAGCCAAGAAGACAGGCGCCCCTCCTACAATGAGCAGTTCTTC.

This chain links TRBV28 with TRBJ2-1, with D unresolved. Deletions cut 2 bases from V and 7 bases from J, with 6 bases between. CDR1 is MDHEN and CDR2 is SYDVKM in the germline V gene. The CDR3 has 12 residues. The CDR3 DNA reads as TGTGCCAGCAGTTTAGCGTGGAATGAGCAGTTCTTC. It codes for CASSLAWNEQFF.

The chain employs TRBV11-2 and TRBJ2-5, with 8 bases lining up with TRBD2. Germline CDR1 and CDR2: SGHAT and FQNNGV. The CDR3 runs 14 residues. Losses at the gene ends were 2 bases for V and 6 bases for J; bases not matched to a gene: 5. CDR3 sequence: CASSLIAGGQTQYF. For the CDR3, the DNA is TGTGCCAGCAGCTTAATCGCGGGGGGCCAGACCCAGTACTTC.

The chain combines TRBV12-3 or TRBV12-4 with TRBJ2-7; D remains ambiguous. The CDR3 is made up of 13 amino acids. Between the trimmed V and J ends, which lost 3 bases and 5 bases, there was a span of 11 bases. CDR3 residues: CASSFFAPHEQYF. The CDR3 DNA reads TGTGCCAGCAGTTTCTTCGCCCCCCACGAGCAGTACTTC.

The chain is built from TRBV27 and TRBJ2-1, with TRBD2 as a possible D gene (7 bases). From germline, CDR1 is MNHEY and CDR2 SMNVEV (reference sequence). Trimming removed 11 bases from V and 7 bases from J, with 24 bases in between. There are 15 residues in the CDR3. CDR3: CARTKGGATRNEQFF. The CDR3 DNA reads TGTGCCCGCACTAAAGGGGGGGCCACTAGGAATGAGCAGTTCTTC.

The V gene is TRBV6-5, the J gene TRBJ2-5; D unresolved. Trimming removed 2 bases from V and 5 bases from J, with 6 bases in between. Germline lookup yields CDR1 MNHEY and CDR2 SVGAGI. This CDR3 has 12 amino acids. CDR3 coding DNA: TGTGCCAGCAGTTACGACCCCGAGACCCAGTACTTC. Translation: CASSYDPETQYF.